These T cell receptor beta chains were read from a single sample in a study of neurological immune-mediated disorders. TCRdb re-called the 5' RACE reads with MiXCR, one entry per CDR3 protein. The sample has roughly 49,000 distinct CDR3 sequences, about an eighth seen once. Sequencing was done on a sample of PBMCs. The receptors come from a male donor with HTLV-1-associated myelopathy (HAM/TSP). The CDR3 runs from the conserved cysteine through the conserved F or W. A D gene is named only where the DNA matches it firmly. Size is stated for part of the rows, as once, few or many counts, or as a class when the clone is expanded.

CDR3aa: CASSSRQGETGELFF
CDR3nt: TGTGCCAGCAGCTCCAGACAGGGAGAAACCGGGGAGCTGTTTTTT
d_gene: TRBD1
j_gene: TRBJ2-2
len: 15
v_gene: TRBV7-9
abundance: many

CDR3aa: CASSPTGSGANVLTF
CDR3nt: TGTGCCAGCAGCCCGACCGGGTCTGGGGCCAACGTCCTGACTTTC
d_gene: .
j_gene: TRBJ2-6
len: 15
v_gene: TRBV6-5
abundance: .

CDR3aa: CASSLLPMDTQYF
CDR3nt: TGTGCCAGCAGCCTTTTACCCATGGATACGCAGTATTTT
d_gene: .
j_gene: TRBJ2-3
len: 13
v_gene: TRBV3-1
abundance: many

CDR3aa: CASGRGGNEKLFF
CDR3nt: TGTGCCAGCGGACGGGGGGGGAACGAAAAACTGTTTTTT
d_gene: .
j_gene: TRBJ1-4
len: 13
v_gene: TRBV5-6
abundance: many

CDR3aa: CASSQGVGSTEAFF
CDR3nt: TGTGCCAGCAGCCAAGGAGTGGGCTCCACTGAAGCTTTCTTT
d_gene: .
j_gene: TRBJ1-1
len: 14
v_gene: TRBV3-1
abundance: medium-sized

CDR3aa: CASSLQGAPETQYF
CDR3nt: TGTGCCAGTAGTCTACAGGGGGCTCCGGAGACCCAGTACTTC
d_gene: TRBD1
j_gene: TRBJ2-5
len: 14
v_gene: TRBV19
abundance: many

CDR3aa: CASSVAGTGKEKLFF
CDR3nt: TGTGCCAGCAGCGTGGCCGGGACAGGGAAGGAAAAACTGTTTTTT
d_gene: TRBD1
j_gene: TRBJ1-4
len: 15
v_gene: TRBV9
abundance: many

CDR3aa: CASSYSPRGEQFF
CDR3nt: TGTGCCAGCAGTTACTCCCCGCGGGGGGAGCAGTTCTTC
d_gene: TRBD2
j_gene: TRBJ2-1
len: 13
v_gene: TRBV6-5
abundance: many

CDR3aa: CSVITYEQYF
CDR3nt: TGCAGCGTCATAACCTACGAGCAGTACTTC
d_gene: .
j_gene: TRBJ2-7
len: 10
v_gene: TRBV29-1
abundance: many

CDR3aa: CASSLEGGRKEQYF
CDR3nt: TGTGCCAGCAGTTTAGAGGGGGGGCGAAAGGAGCAGTACTTC
d_gene: .
j_gene: TRBJ2-7
len: 14
v_gene: TRBV28
abundance: many

CDR3aa: CSARPDRGYGYTF
CDR3nt: TGCAGTGCTAGACCCGACAGGGGCTATGGCTACACCTTC
d_gene: TRBD1
j_gene: TRBJ1-2
len: 13
v_gene: TRBV20-1
abundance: many

CDR3aa: CSARAAGRGTDTQYF
CDR3nt: TGCAGTGCTAGAGCTGCGGGGCGGGGCACAGATACGCAGTATTTT
d_gene: .
j_gene: TRBJ2-3
len: 15
v_gene: TRBV20-1
abundance: medium-sized

CDR3aa: CASSLLAGGSDTQYF
CDR3nt: TGTGCCAGCAGCTTGCTAGCGGGGGGGTCCGATACGCAGTATTTT
d_gene: TRBD2
j_gene: TRBJ2-3
len: 15
v_gene: TRBV5-5
abundance: many

CDR3aa: CASSFRDRYISEQFF
CDR3nt: TGTGCCAGCAGTTTTAGGGACAGGTACATTAGCGAGCAGTTCTTC
d_gene: TRBD1
j_gene: TRBJ2-1
len: 15
v_gene: TRBV12-3/TRBV12-4
abundance: many

CDR3aa: CAISESFRDRVRNQPQHF
CDR3nt: TGTGCCATCAGTGAGTCGTTTAGGGACAGGGTCCGCAATCAGCCCCAGCATTTT
d_gene: TRBD1
j_gene: TRBJ1-5
len: 18
v_gene: TRBV10-3
abundance: many

CDR3aa: CSASGGAKGYTF
CDR3nt: TGCAGTGCATCAGGGGGCGCGAAGGGCTACACCTTC
d_gene: TRBD1
j_gene: TRBJ1-2
len: 12
v_gene: TRBV20-1
abundance: many

CDR3aa: CASSTGGTDTQYF
CDR3nt: TGTGCCAGCAGTACGGGGGGCACAGATACGCAGTATTTT
d_gene: .
j_gene: TRBJ2-3
len: 13
v_gene: TRBV25-1
abundance: .

CDR3aa: CASSGGQVEGPQHF
CDR3nt: TGTGCCAGCTCCGGAGGGCAGGTCGAGGGACCCCAGCATTTT
d_gene: .
j_gene: TRBJ1-5
len: 14
v_gene: TRBV2
abundance: many

CDR3aa: CSARDSLGNTEAFF
CDR3nt: TGCAGTGCTAGAGATAGTCTAGGGAACACTGAAGCTTTCTTT
d_gene: .
j_gene: TRBJ1-1
len: 14
v_gene: TRBV20-1
abundance: .

CDR3aa: CASSSRGVKNIQFF
CDR3nt: TGTGCCAGCTCTTCGAGGGGGGTCAAAAACATTCAGTTCTTC
d_gene: .
j_gene: TRBJ2-1
len: 14
v_gene: TRBV6-2/TRBV6-3
abundance: once

CDR3aa: CASRADMETQYF
CDR3nt: TGTGCCAGCCGAGCGGATATGGAGACCCAGTACTTC
d_gene: .
j_gene: TRBJ2-5
len: 12
v_gene: TRBV2
abundance: many

CDR3aa: CASSPEAGGRKNGYTF
CDR3nt: TGTGCCAGCAGCCCTGAAGCAGGGGGACGGAAGAATGGCTACACCTTC
d_gene: TRBD1
j_gene: TRBJ1-2
len: 16
v_gene: TRBV11-3
abundance: .

CDR3aa: CSARGNSGLKFF
CDR3nt: TGCAGTGCTAGGGGGAACTCGGGACTCAAGTTCTTC
d_gene: .
j_gene: TRBJ2-1
len: 12
v_gene: TRBV20-1
abundance: many

CDR3aa: CSVDSGTGYTGELFF
CDR3nt: TGCAGCGTTGATTCCGGGACAGGGTACACCGGGGAGCTGTTTTTT
d_gene: TRBD1
j_gene: TRBJ2-2
len: 15
v_gene: TRBV29-1
abundance: many

CDR3aa: CASSLSGMGTEAFF
CDR3nt: TGTGCCAGCAGTTTATCGGGGATGGGTACTGAAGCTTTCTTT
d_gene: .
j_gene: TRBJ1-1
len: 14
v_gene: TRBV28
abundance: many

CDR3aa: CSARMNTEAFF
CDR3nt: TGCAGTGCTAGAATGAACACTGAAGCTTTCTTT
d_gene: .
j_gene: TRBJ1-1
len: 11
v_gene: TRBV20-1
abundance: many

CDR3aa: CASSPSRYNEQFF
CDR3nt: TGTGCCAGCAGCCCCTCCCGGTACAATGAGCAGTTCTTC
d_gene: .
j_gene: TRBJ2-1
len: 13
v_gene: TRBV7-7
abundance: .

CDR3aa: CASSSRRGVEKLFF
CDR3nt: TGTGCCAGCAGTTCTCGCAGGGGTGTCGAAAAACTGTTTTTT
d_gene: .
j_gene: TRBJ1-4
len: 14
v_gene: TRBV7-9
abundance: many